This T cell receptor (beta chain) originates from a study of T cell responses to AZD1222 COVID-19 vaccine. General study points: Across the whole spike, CD4 TCRs peaked at regions 160-218 and 743-854. After the peak T cell response, and only then, were repertoires sampled. Baseline testing showed seropositivity in only 5 or 6 AZD1222 recipients.

As for this clone: Antigen specificity is unknown.

The assay was immunoSEQ multiplex PCR, and TCRdb's table has in-frame clones only and misses some. The sample records about 160,000 clones, roughly 86% being singletons. The sample consisted of peripheral blood, taken on day 0 of AZD1222 vaccination. This TCR was recovered from an adult in good health.

The CDR3 region has the DNA TGTGCCAGCAAGGTAGGGGGACAGGCCGACACTGAAGCTTTCTTT. Translating gives CASKVGGQADTEAFF. The chain uses TRBV6-4 and TRBJ1-1; TRBD1 matches 8 bases. After removal of 7 bases from V and 3 bases from J, the junction contained 10 bases not matched to a gene. Germline-derived CDR1 and CDR2 are MRHNA and SNTAGT. The CDR3 has 15 amino acids.